Here is one TCR beta chain with its context. This clonotype was recorded a few times. The antigen this receptor binds is unknown. The record has no base qualities; no much larger clone is one base away. This sample was included in a study of early T cells in non-severe SARS-CoV-2 infection (dated by TCRdb to 2020 to 2023). In terms of the full investigation: Because TCR sequencing relied on bulk RNA taken from unsorted whole blood, pairing of alpha and beta chains was not possible.

Receptors were amplified or captured by 5' RACE. Sequencer: NextSeq 500. Unique molecular identifiers were attached to individual cDNA molecules in the TCR library protocol so that sequencing error and PCR bias could be corrected. TCR alpha and beta chains were both sequenced, and the abundances of alpha and beta sequences in each sample were closely correlated with each other. Per the authors' processing: Decombinator V4 was used to perform V gene, J gene and CDR3 annotation of TCR sequences. Expanded TCRs were defined as changing significantly between any two time points under a Poisson model with p below 0.0001. Abundances of TCRs were expressed as counts per million after normalisation to the total number of TCRs sequenced in each sample. MAIT TCRs were defined by TRAV1-2 paired with TRAJ12, TRAJ20 or TRAJ33, and iNKT TCRs by TRAV10 paired with TRAJ18. VDJdb, accessed 1 November 2021, was searched for CMV, EBV and SARS-CoV-2 annotated TCRs, excluding TCRs annotated for multiple antigens. TCRdb passed the public sequencing reads through fastp at Q25 and MiXCR, retaining productive beta sequences. When rows share a CDR3 protein, they turn into one entry using the most common DNA and genes. Clone size and V and J calls follow TCRdb, not the original study. This sample has 87,000 or so distinct CDR3 sequences in its table, and less than 15% of those were observed once. The ten largest clonotypes hold around 5.8% of the sample.

The study was a case-control design nested within a healthcare worker cohort in London, UK, with weekly nasopharyngeal swab PCR tests and blood sampling. Healthcare workers were recruited during the week of the UK lockdown, between 23 and 31 March 2020, and followed weekly for up to roughly 15 weeks. What the research found in general, with its limitations: VDJdb matching was skewed toward anti-spike CD8 responses and likely underestimated virus-specific expansions, missing private and CD4 specificities.

Its CDR3 holds 16 amino acids, cysteine through phenylalanine. Kept here is only the CDR3 DNA, which spans 48 bases and is read in frame from base 1. The junction shows trimming of 6 bases on V and 3 bases on J, and the gene matches do not reach 14 bases of it. Via the germline V gene (reference sequence), CDR1 is SGHNT and CDR2 YYREEE. This clonotype was obtained from an adult who was a healthcare worker with PCR-confirmed SARS-CoV-2 infection or an uninfected control (not recorded which). The chain joins TRBV5-4 to TRBJ2-7, with 8 middle bases fitting TRBD1. Sequencing was performed on whole blood. The CDR3 loop reads CASTAAPGQGFYEQYF. The nucleotides are TGTGCCAGCACCGCCGCGCCCGGACAGGGCTTCTACGAGCAGTACTTC.